This T cell receptor (beta chain) was identified during a study of patients and donors after allogeneic stem cell transplantation. The CDR3 loop spans 12 amino acids. Trimming took 5 bases from V and 11 from J, leaving 18 bases between them. Germline V CDR1 and CDR2: DFQATT, SNEGSKA (reference sequence). MiXCR, applied by TCRdb to the RT-PCR reads, yields one record per CDR3 protein. The data contain 150,000 to 200,000 distinct CDR3 sequences, less than 45% of them singletons. V gene TRBV20-1 combines with J gene TRBJ1-1; maybe TRBD1 (6 bases). This receptor was identified in a human donor who was either an allogeneic HSCT recipient or a stem cell or donor lymphocyte infusion donor (not recorded which). It is not recorded whose cells these are; they may come from a transplant donor. Sequenced material: blood, either unsorted or a sorted T cell fraction (not recorded which). CDR3 amino acids: CSAYSTGKVAFF. In nucleotides, the CDR3 is TGCAGTGCTTATAGTACAGGGAAGGTGGCTTTCTTT.